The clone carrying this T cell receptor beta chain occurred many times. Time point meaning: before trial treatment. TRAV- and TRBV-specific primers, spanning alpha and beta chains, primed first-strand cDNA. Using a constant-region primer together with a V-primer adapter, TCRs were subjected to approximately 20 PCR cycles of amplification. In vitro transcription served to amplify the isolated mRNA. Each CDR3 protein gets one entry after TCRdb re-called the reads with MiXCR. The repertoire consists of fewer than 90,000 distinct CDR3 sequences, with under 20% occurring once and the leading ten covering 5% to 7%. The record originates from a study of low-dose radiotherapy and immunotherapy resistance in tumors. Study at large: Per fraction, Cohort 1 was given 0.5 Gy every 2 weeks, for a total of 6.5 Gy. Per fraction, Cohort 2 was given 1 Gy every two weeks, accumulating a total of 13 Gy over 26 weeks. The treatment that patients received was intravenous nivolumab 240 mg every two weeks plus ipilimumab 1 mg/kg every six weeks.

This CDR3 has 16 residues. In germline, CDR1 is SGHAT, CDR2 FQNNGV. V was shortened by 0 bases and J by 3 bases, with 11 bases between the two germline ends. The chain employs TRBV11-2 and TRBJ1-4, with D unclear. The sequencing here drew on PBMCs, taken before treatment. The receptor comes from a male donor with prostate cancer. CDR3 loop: CASSLDWVGSNEKLFF. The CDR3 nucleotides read TGTGCCAGCAGCTTAGATTGGGTCGGCTCTAATGAAAAACTGTTTTTT.